The clone carrying this T cell receptor (beta chain) was detected a few times. Its antigen is not known. The CDR3 loop spans 14 amino acids. V gave up 5 bases and J gave up 5 bases, with 16 bases separating them. This sample stems from a study of T-cell memory formation after mild COVID-19. Study-wide context: TCR clusters were mostly donor specific. General study points: CD4+ clones that contracted lay mainly in CM and EM; CD8+ ones lay in EMRA. Clones shrinking between day 15 and 85 showed a balanced CD4/CD8 split, and those that grew later tilted toward CD4+.

Each CDR3 protein is one row after TCRdb ran MiXCR on the 5' RACE reads. Of roughly 610,000 distinct CDR3 sequences in the sample, roughly 17% are singletons; the top ten hold roughly 7.8%. Sequencing used PBMCs or a T cell subset sorted from them (not recorded which). The sequence came from an adult woman who had mild COVID-19 (a few samples of this study predate the infection). Cell type and time point are not known. This sequence joins TRBV12-3 or TRBV12-4 and TRBJ2-7, with D perhaps TRBD1 or TRBD2 (6 bases each). CDR3 sequence reads: CASSIRGPYDEQYF. CDR3 coding DNA: TGTGCCAGCAGTATACGGGGGCCTTATGACGAGCAGTACTTC.